This TCR beta chain was captured in a study of OX40 agonist ivuxolimab in advanced cancers. Study summary: In this cohort, patients received ivuxolimab, an agonistic anti-OX40 (CD134) antibody.

Profiled with immunoSEQ multiplex PCR; TCRdb holds only in-frame clones, not every one. The sample has 75,000 to 90,000 clones, about 90% seen once; the top ten hold 8.4%. At baseline, cycle 4 day 1, and cycle 7 day 1, blood was sampled. This clone was seen more than once but under ten times. Its antigen is unknown. V lost 2 bases and J 5 bases, leaving 2 bases between the germline ends. This CDR3 contains 11 residues. The germline V gene has CDR1 SEHNR and CDR2 FQNEAQ (reference sequence). Study results and caveats: CD8+ T cells averaged more expanded clones than CD4+.

The sequence derives from an adult with an advanced solid tumor such as melanoma, head and neck, liver or kidney cancer. The rearrangement links TRBV7-9 to TRBJ2-3; D gene ambiguous. Here the sequenced sample was CD4+ or CD8+ T cells sorted from blood, taken in a trial of the OX40 agonist ivuxolimab. The CDR3 coding sequence is TGTGCCAGCAGCTTATTAGATACGCAGTATTTT. Translation gives CASSLLDTQYF.